Listed here are 27 T cell receptor beta chains from one sample, sequenced in a study of T cells in Graves' hyperthyroidism and ophthalmopathy. RNA transcripts served as the template for amplifying TCR beta CDR3 regions. The TCR CDR3 was amplified in a first-round RT-PCR using the HTBI primer set. TCRdb reprocessed the multiplex PCR reads via MiXCR and lists one record per CDR3 protein. The profile shows roughly 840,000 distinct CDR3 sequences, 38% of them singletons. Sample: blood. All receptors come from a man aged 18 to 29 with Graves' hyperthyroidism.

This clonotype was seen many times. This chain uses TRBV29-1 with TRBJ2-2, with D possibly matching TRBD2 (6 bases). CDR1 SQVTM and CDR2 ANQGSEA come from the germline V gene. This CDR3 spans 14 amino acids. V shed 5 bases and J shed 4 bases, with 14 bases lying between them. For the CDR3, the DNA is TGCAGCGTTTCCTCCGGGGGTGCCACCGGGGAGCTGTTTTTT. It specifies CSVSSGGATGELFF.

This clonotype appeared once. The V call is TRBV2, the J call TRBJ2-5; 8 nucleotides agree with TRBD2. The CDR3 consists of 14 residues. Germline V gene sequence: CDR1 SNHLY, CDR2 FYNNEI. Trimming cost V 6 bases and J 5 bases; bases outside gene matches: 8. Written as DNA, the CDR3 is TGTGCCAGCAGACCCTACGGGGGGGGGGAGACCCAGTACTTC. Protein: CASRPYGGGETQYF. Filled out from reference TRBV2 and TRBJ2-5, the complete variable domain reads EPEVTQTPSHQVTQMGQEVILRCVPISNHLYFYWYRQILGQKVEFLVSFYNNEISEKSEIFDDQFSVERPDGSNFTLKIRSTKLEDSAMYFCASRPYGGGETQYFGPGTRLLVL.

This clonotype was seen many times. This rearrangement joins TRBV2 to TRBJ1-2; no firm D call. Trimming shortened V by 4 bases and J by 0 bases, and 9 bases separated the two germline ends. CDR3 length: 14 residues. Per germline, CDR1 SNHLY and CDR2 FYNNEI. The CDR3 sequence: CASSVVPANYGYTF. The CDR3 bases are TGTGCCAGCAGTGTGGTCCCCGCTAACTATGGCTACACCTTC.

The rearrangement links TRBV4-1 to TRBJ1-5; tentative D call: TRBD1 (5 bases). CDR1 and CDR2 from the germline V gene are MGHRA and YSYEKL. This CDR3 spans 16 amino acids. Trimming removed 0 bases at V and 7 bases at J, with 16 bases between. The CDR3 here is CASSQELAGGYQPQHF. As DNA, the CDR3 is TGCGCCAGCAGCCAAGAATTAGCGGGGGGTTACCAGCCCCAGCATTTT.

Remarks on this clonotype: One junction end disagrees with the germline gene, perhaps due to a read error. The chain carries TRBV5-6 and TRBJ2-7; D is unclear. The CDR3 is 11 residues long. Germline V gene sequence: CDR1 SGHDT, CDR2 YYEEEE. The CDR3: CTSSVGAEQYF. CDR3 bases: TGTACCAGCAGCGTCGGTGCCGAGCAGTACTTC.

At least ten counts were recorded for this clonotype. The chain recombines TRBV7-9 with TRBJ1-4; no definite D call. The CDR3 sequence is 13 residues long. V lost 3 bases and J lost 5, with 7 bases in between. The V gene's germline CDR1 is SEHNR and CDR2 FQNEAQ (reference sequence). The CDR3 nucleotides read TGTGCCAGCAGCTTTTCCCTGAATGAAAAACTGTTTTTT. This codes for CASSFSLNEKLFF.

This clonotype was seen repeatedly, ten times or more. The chain has TRBV19 and TRBJ1-2; D gene uncertain. This CDR3 is 15 amino acids long. Germline assignment: CDR1 LNHDA and CDR2 SQIVND (reference sequence). The ends were cut back, 4 bases at V and 6 bases at J, with 18 bases in the middle. CDR3 protein: CASSRGRMIIDGYTF. Written as DNA, the CDR3 is TGTGCCAGTAGTAGGGGTCGGATGATCATAGATGGCTACACCTTC.

This clonotype was counted a single time. The chain couples TRBV7-6 to TRBJ1-1; unclear D gene. Per germline, CDR1 SGHVS and CDR2 FNYEAQ. V shed 5 bases and J shed 6 bases, with 22 bases lying between them. This CDR3 has 16 amino acids. The CDR3 region is CASSRNTKSTDAEAFF. In DNA form, the CDR3 reads TGTGCCAGCAGCCGGAATACAAAAAGCACAGACGCTGAAGCTTTCTTT.

A few counts support this clonotype. The rearrangement uses TRBV2 and TRBJ1-5; D remains unclear. The CDR3 extends over 12 amino acids. The ends were cut back, 10 bases at V and 11 bases at J, with 18 bases in the middle. Germline CDR1 SNHLY, CDR2 FYNNEI. The CDR3 protein is CAIEMSKETQHF. CDR3 DNA sequence: TGTGCCATCGAGATGAGTAAGGAGACCCAGCATTTT.

The chain has TRBV29-1 and TRBJ2-7, with TRBD2 matching over 8 bases. The germline V gene encodes CDR1 SQVTM and CDR2 ANQGSEA. With V trimmed by 0 bases and J by 2 bases, 6 bases remained unmatched. This CDR3 is built from 15 residues. As DNA, the CDR3 is TGCAGCGTTGAAGAGGGGACTAGTGGGACCTACGAGCAGTACTTC. Protein product: CSVEEGTSGTYEQYF.

This sequence joins TRBV9 and TRBJ1-6, with a possible D match to TRBD1 (5 bases). The CDR3 contains 13 residues. Germline CDR1 reads SGDLS; CDR2 reads YYNGEE. The germline V and J ends were trimmed by 4 bases and 9 bases, with 11 bases remaining between them. The chain's CDR3 is CASSPGGTSPLHF. For the CDR3, the DNA is TGTGCCAGCAGCCCCGGCGGGACTTCACCCCTCCACTTT.

A note on this clonotype: The junction departs from the called germline gene at one end, perhaps through a read error. The CDR3 nucleotides are TGTTCCATCAGTGGTCCCTGGCGACAAAAGGGGAGGGGAAAACTGTTTTTT. Encoded protein: CSISGPWRQKGRGKLFF. The J gene is TRBJ1-4, the V gene TRBV10-3; tentatively, D is TRBD1 (5 bases). The CDR3 runs to 17 residues. Germline V gene lookup returns CDR1 ENHRY and CDR2 SYGVKD.

The V gene is TRBV4-2, the J gene TRBJ2-5; the D is unclear. The CDR3 totals 15 residues. V gave up 3 bases and J gave up 5 bases, with 16 bases separating them. Germline V gene sequence: CDR1 LGHNA, CDR2 YNFKEQ. CDR3 in amino acids: CASSQTLGPPETQYF. CDR3 sequence (DNA): TGTGCCAGCAGCCAGACGTTAGGTCCCCCGGAGACCCAGTACTTC.

This clonotype was seen ten or more times. This chain connects TRBV9 to TRBJ1-2, with D possibly matching TRBD1 (5 bases). Germline V CDR1 and CDR2: SGDLS, YYNGEE. Trimming cost V 4 bases and J 8 bases, with 15 bases left between them. The CDR3 sequence is 13 residues long. The CDR3 DNA sequence: TGTGCCAGCAGCAAATTGAGGGGCACGGGCTACACCTTC. Translation gives CASSKLRGTGYTF.

The chain recombines TRBV9 with TRBJ2-7; D might be TRBD1 or TRBD2, each matching 5 bases. The germline CDR1 and CDR2 sequences are SGDLS and YYNGEE. This CDR3 has 14 residues. Between the trimmed V and J ends, which lost 4 bases and 0 bases, there was a span of 11 bases. CDR3 DNA sequence: TGTGCCAGCAGCCGGGGACGGGACTCCTACGAGCAGTACTTC. This sequence encodes CASSRGRDSYEQYF.

A few counts support this clonotype. This chain connects TRBV6-5 to TRBJ2-5; no reliable D call. The CDR3 is 13 amino acids. Germline V gene data show CDR1 as MNHEY and CDR2 as SVGAGI. Between the trimmed V and J ends, which lost 0 bases and 5 bases, there was a span of 7 bases. CDR3 amino acids: CASSYSRVETQYF. The CDR3 DNA is TGTGCCAGCAGTTACTCTCGGGTGGAGACCCAGTACTTC.

This clonotype was detected only a few times. J is TRBJ1-1 and V is TRBV20-1; no definite D call. The CDR3 loop spans 13 amino acids. CDR1 and CDR2 (germline): DFQATT, SNEGSKA (reference sequence). V shed 2 bases and J shed 1 base, with 8 bases lying between them. The CDR3 nucleotides read TGCAGTGCTAGACTTGATAGGAACACTGAAGCTTTCTTT. This sequence encodes CSARLDRNTEAFF.

This clonotype was found many times. The rearrangement joins TRBV7-9 to TRBJ1-3; D remains ambiguous. Trimming cost V 0 bases and J 4 bases, with 13 bases left between them. Germline assignment: CDR1 SEHNR and CDR2 FQNEAQ (reference sequence). This CDR3 spans 16 amino acids. CDR3 sequence (DNA): TGTGCCAGCAGCTTAGCGGACCCGAGCCTGGGAAACACCATATATTTT. Its protein product is CASSLADPSLGNTIYF.

A word on this clonotype: This could be a read error, since a much larger clone is one nucleotide away. The rearrangement uses TRBV29-1 and TRBJ2-2, with D maybe TRBD2 (6 bases). The CDR3 extends over 14 amino acids. CDR1 is SQVTM and CDR2 is ANQGSEA in the germline V gene. The chain's CDR3 is CSVAPTSNTGELLF. DNA for the CDR3: TGCAGCGTGGCCCCGACTAGTAACACCGGGGAGCTGCTTTTT.

This chain links TRBV9 with TRBJ2-5, with D maybe TRBD2 (6 bases). This CDR3 region has 15 residues. Germline V gene sequence: CDR1 SGDLS, CDR2 YYNGEE. Deletions cut 1 base from V and 2 bases from J, with 12 bases between. This CDR3 reads CASSVTSSGQETQYF. Here the CDR3 DNA reads TGTGCCAGCAGCGTAACTAGCTCGGGGCAAGAGACCCAGTACTTC.

The chain joins TRBV28 to TRBJ1-1; D remains unclear. V was trimmed by 2 bases and J by 4 bases, leaving 14 bases between them. CDR1 and CDR2 from the germline V gene are MDHEN and SYDVKM. This CDR3 has 15 residues. The CDR3 protein is CASSLIPTESTEAFF. Here the CDR3 DNA reads TGTGCCAGCAGTTTAATCCCCACGGAATCCACTGAAGCTTTCTTT. The complete variable domain, with remaining parts taken from reference TRBV28 and TRBJ1-1, reads DVKVTQSSRYLVKRTGEKVFLECVQDMDHENMFWYRQDPGLGLRLIYFSYDVKMKEKGDIPEGYSVSREKKERFSLILESASTNQTSMYLCASSLIPTESTEAFFGQGTRLTVV.

The chain couples TRBV24-1 to TRBJ2-7; D gene ambiguous. Germline V gene data show CDR1 as KGHDR and CDR2 as SFDVKD. Trimming cost V 3 bases and J 5 bases, with 10 bases left between them. CDR3 length: 13 amino acids. CDR3 DNA: TGTGCCACCAGTGATGAGACCGGCCACGAGCAGTACTTC. It yields the protein CATSDETGHEQYF.

The sample holds a few counts of this clonotype. The chain has TRBV9 and TRBJ2-7; no clear D. Germline CDR1 is SGDLS and CDR2 is YYNGEE. Trimming left V 1 base short and J 0 bases short, with 5 bases between. There are 13 residues in the CDR3. In DNA, the CDR3 is TGTGCCAGCAGCGTAAACAACTCCTACGAGCAGTACTTC. Protein product: CASSVNNSYEQYF.

This clonotype was detected only a few times. The J gene is TRBJ2-5, the V gene TRBV12-3 or TRBV12-4, with 11 bases lining up with TRBD2. Losses at the gene ends were 6 bases for V and 3 bases for J; bases not matched to a gene: 3. The CDR3 loop spans 14 amino acids. Here the CDR3 DNA reads TGTGCCAGCAGACGGGGACTAGCGGAAGAGACCCAGTACTTC. Its translation is CASRRGLAEETQYF.

This clonotype has at least ten counts. The chain combines TRBV7-9 with TRBJ1-3; maybe TRBD1 (5 bases). V was pared by 6 bases and J by 2 bases, with 14 bases between. Germline V gene data show CDR1 as SEHNR and CDR2 as FQNEAQ (reference sequence). The CDR3 runs to 15 residues. The chain's CDR3 is CASSVPGSAGNTIYF. In DNA form, the CDR3 reads TGTGCCAGCAGTGTACCAGGGTCCGCTGGAAACACCATATATTTT.

The V and J genes are TRBV5-1 and TRBJ1-1; 7 bases are a match to TRBD1. Germline V gives CDR1 SGHRS, CDR2 YFSETQ. The CDR3 is 15 amino acids. With 9 bases clipped from V and 1 base from J, the junction kept 12 bases outside the gene matches. The CDR3 sequence: CATREGAVTNTEAFF. Here the CDR3 DNA reads TGCGCCACCAGAGAGGGGGCGGTGACGAACACTGAAGCTTTCTTT.

This clonotype was seen repeatedly, ten times or more. The rearrangement joins TRBV2 to TRBJ1-2; D might be TRBD1 (5 bases). The V end was cut by 5 bases, the J end by 7 bases, with 17 bases between. The CDR3 contains 14 residues. Germline assignment: CDR1 SNHLY and CDR2 FYNNEI. The CDR3 nucleotides read TGTGCCAGCAGTCCCGACGGAGGGGATTCTGGCTACACCTTC. Amino acid sequence: CASSPDGGDSGYTF.